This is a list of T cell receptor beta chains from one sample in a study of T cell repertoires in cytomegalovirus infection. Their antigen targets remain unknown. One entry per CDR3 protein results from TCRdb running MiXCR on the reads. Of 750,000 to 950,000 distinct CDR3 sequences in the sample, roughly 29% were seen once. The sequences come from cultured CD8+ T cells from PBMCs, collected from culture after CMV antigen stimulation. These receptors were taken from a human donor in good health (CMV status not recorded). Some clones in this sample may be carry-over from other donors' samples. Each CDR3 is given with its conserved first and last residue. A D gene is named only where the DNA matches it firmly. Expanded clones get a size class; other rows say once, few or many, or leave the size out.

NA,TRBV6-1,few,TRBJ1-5,TGTGCCAGCAGTGAGCAGACGGGGGGCTGGGGTCCCCAGCATTTT,CASSEQTGGWGPQHF
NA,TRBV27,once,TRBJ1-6,TGTGCCAGCAGTTTATCCCCCGATTCACCCCTCCACTTT,CASSLSPDSPLHF
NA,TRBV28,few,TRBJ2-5,TGTGCCAGCACCCAGACAGGAGAAGAGACCCAGTACTTC,CASTQTGEETQYF
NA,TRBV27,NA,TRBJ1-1,TGTGCCAGCAGTTCATTGCCACTCGGGGGTACTGAAGCTTTCTTT,CASSSLPLGGTEAFF
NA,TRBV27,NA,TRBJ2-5,TGTGCCAGCAGTTTACGTCCCGGATTCGGGCAAGAGACCCAGTACTTC,CASSLRPGFGQETQYF
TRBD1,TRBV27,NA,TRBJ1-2,TGTGCCAGCAGTCTATCCGGGACAGGGTATAACTATGGCTACACCTTC,CASSLSGTGYNYGYTF
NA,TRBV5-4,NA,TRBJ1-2,TGTGCCAGCAGCTCCCTTACTCGGCAGGGATACTATGGCTACACCTTC,CASSSLTRQGYYGYTF
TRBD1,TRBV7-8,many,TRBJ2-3,TGTGCCAGCAGCTTACCCGACAGGGATGATTGGACAGATACGCAGTATTTT,CASSLPDRDDWTDTQYF
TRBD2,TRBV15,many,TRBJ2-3,TGTGCCACCAGCAGATGGGCTAGCGGTAGCACAGATACGCAGTATTTT,CATSRWASGSTDTQYF
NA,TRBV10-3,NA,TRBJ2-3,TGTGCCATCGAAGGGAGCACAGATACGCAGTATTTT,CAIEGSTDTQYF
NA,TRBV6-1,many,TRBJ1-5,TGTGCCAGCAGCTACGGGGCCTCCTATGGAAGCAATCAGCCCCAGCATTTT,CASSYGASYGSNQPQHF
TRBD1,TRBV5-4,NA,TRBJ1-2,TGTGCCAGCAGCTTTGGGTGGACAGGGGGCTCTCTAGGCTATGGCTACACCTTC,CASSFGWTGGSLGYGYTF
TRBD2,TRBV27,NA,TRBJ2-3,TGTGCCAGCAGTTCGGGACTAGCGGGGGGAACCACAGATACGCAGTATTTT,CASSSGLAGGTTDTQYF
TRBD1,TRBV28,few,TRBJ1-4,TGTGCCAGCAGTACGGGACAGGGGGATGCAACTAATGAAAAACTGTTTTTT,CASSTGQGDATNEKLFF
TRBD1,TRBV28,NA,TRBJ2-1,TGTGCCAGCAGTCCGGGACAGTCCCCCAGGGGAGATGAGCAGTTCTTC,CASSPGQSPRGDEQFF
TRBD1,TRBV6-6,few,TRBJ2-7,TGTGCCAGCAGTTACCTCACAAGGACAGGGGGCGCGGAAGAGCAGTACTTC,CASSYLTRTGGAEEQYF
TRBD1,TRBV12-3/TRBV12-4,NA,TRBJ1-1,TGTGCCAGCAGACCAGACAGGGGGCATCCGAACACTGAAGCTTTCTTT,CASRPDRGHPNTEAFF